These 23 T cell receptor beta chains originate from one sample sequenced in a study of blood T cells in healthy people across ages. Combining a sample-barcoded 5' primer with a J-beta primer mix, a second PCR ran for roughly 6 to 12 cycles. Using its own MiXCR run on the 5' RACE reads, TCRdb lists one record per CDR3 protein. The sample records about 730,000 distinct CDR3 sequences, approximately 43% being singletons. The specimen sequenced was blood. These receptors all come from a woman aged 60-75 years in good health.

This clonotype was detected ten times or more. The rearrangement joins TRBV6-5 to TRBJ2-7; TRBD2 matches at 7 bases. V gave up 1 base and J gave up 2 bases; unmatched junction bases: 11. Germline CDR1 is MNHEY and CDR2 is SVGAGI. The CDR3 covers 17 residues. For the CDR3, the DNA is TGTGCCAGCAGTTACTTGGGGGAGGGCCCGTTCCCCTACGAGCAGTACTTC. Translated: CASSYLGEGPFPYEQYF.

CDR3 in DNA: TGTGCCAGCAGCCCTGTGGGGCGGGACACTGAAGCTTTCTTT. It specifies CASSPVGRDTEAFF. The genes are TRBV7-6 and TRBJ1-1; possibly TRBD1 for D (5 bases). There are 14 residues in the CDR3. The germline V gene encodes CDR1 SGHVS and CDR2 FNYEAQ. V shed 5 bases and J shed 3 bases, with 13 bases lying between them.

This clonotype was counted only a few times. This chain links TRBV20-1 with TRBJ1-4; TRBD1 might be the D (6 bases). Trimming shortened V by 6 bases and J by 6 bases, and 20 bases separated the two germline ends. From germline, CDR1 is DFQATT and CDR2 SNEGSKA (reference sequence). The CDR3 has 15 residues. The CDR3 spells CSAASVRDKDEKLFF. For the CDR3, the DNA is TGCAGTGCCGCCAGCGTCAGGGACAAGGATGAAAAACTGTTTTTT.

This clonotype was detected only a few times. A much more abundant neighbour one base away suggests this may be a read error. The genes are TRBV7-3 and TRBJ2-1; maybe TRBD2 (5 bases). Germline V gives CDR1 SGHTA, CDR2 FQGTGA. V lost 5 bases and J 7 bases, leaving 12 bases between the germline ends. CDR3 length: 13 residues. CDR3 residues: CASSVEARNEQFF. CDR3 DNA: TGTGCCAGCAGCGTGGAGGCTAGAAATGAGCAGTTCTTC.

Remarks on this clonotype: At one end the junction does not follow the germline gene, possibly because of a read error. The chain employs TRBV7-2 and TRBJ2-7; TRBD2 matches 7 bases. CDR1 and CDR2 (germline): SGHTA, FQGNSA. The CDR3 is 15 residues long. CDR3 nucleotides: TGTGTCAGCAGCTTATTAGCGGGTTATCACTACGAGCAGTACTTC. Its translation: CVSSLLAGYHYEQYF.

The sample holds many counts of this clonotype. The gene calls are TRBV5-6 and TRBJ2-3; tentatively, D is TRBD1 (6 bases). The ends were cut back, 3 bases at V and 6 bases at J, with 14 bases in the middle. This CDR3 spans 14 amino acids. The germline V gene encodes CDR1 SGHDT and CDR2 YYEEEE. The CDR3: CASSSKQGSDTQYF. CDR3 coding DNA: TGTGCCAGCAGCTCGAAACAGGGCTCTGATACGCAGTATTTT. The full variable domain, in which reference TRBV5-6 and TRBJ2-3 provide the parts outside the CDR3, is DAGVTQSPTHLIKTRGQQVTLRCSPKSGHDTVSWYQQALGQGPQFIFQYYEEEERQRGNFPDRFSGHQFPNYSSELNVNALLLGDSALYLCASSSKQGSDTQYFGPGTRLTVL.

The CDR3 sequence is CSAKTVPYEQYF. The CDR3, as DNA: TGCAGTGCTAAAACAGTTCCCTACGAGCAGTACTTC. The chain has TRBV20-1 and TRBJ2-7, with D uncertain. V was trimmed by 4 bases and J by 2 bases, leaving 9 bases between them. The CDR3 contains 12 residues. Germline-derived CDR1 and CDR2 are DFQATT and SNEGSKA (reference sequence).

This chain uses TRBV6-5 with TRBJ2-7, with 11 bases identical to TRBD2. In germline, CDR1 is MNHEY, CDR2 SVGAGI. The CDR3 has 15 amino acids. The junction had 5 bases not matched to a gene; V was cut back by 5 bases and J by 2 bases. The CDR3 region is CASSTIAGGPYEQYF. The CDR3 DNA is TGTGCCAGCAGTACTATAGCGGGAGGGCCCTACGAGCAGTACTTC.

V gene TRBV5-1 combines with J gene TRBJ2-1; 8 nucleotides line up with TRBD1. Germline V CDR1 and CDR2: SGHRS, YFSETQ. The CDR3 sequence is 16 residues long. The junction had 14 bases not matched to a gene; V was cut back by 4 bases and J by 8 bases. In DNA form, the CDR3 reads TGCGCCAGCAGCGGATCCAGGGGGCTTAGTTCGGATGAGCAGTTCTTC. Protein sequence: CASSGSRGLSSDEQFF.

In this sample, this clonotype turned up a few times. The chain joins TRBV20-1 to TRBJ1-2; D possibly corresponds to TRBD1 (5 bases). The CDR3 consists of 12 residues. Germline lookup yields CDR1 DFQATT and CDR2 SNEGSKA (reference sequence). Trimming left V 6 bases short and J 5 bases short, with 13 bases between. CDR3 sequence (DNA): TGCAGTGCGGCATGGGACGCGTATGGCTACACCTTC. It codes for CSAAWDAYGYTF.

This clonotype was found once. The chain links TRBV2 to TRBJ1-2; 9 nucleotides agree with TRBD1. Trimming removed 1 base from V and 7 bases from J; junction bases left unmatched: 1. The CDR3 runs to 13 residues. Per germline, CDR1 SNHLY and CDR2 FYNNEI. The CDR3 DNA sequence: TGTGCCAGCAGTGAAGGACAGGGGGGTGGCTACACCTTC. This encodes CASSEGQGGGYTF.

The J gene is TRBJ1-2, the V gene TRBV3-1; 8 bases are a match to TRBD1. The CDR3 consists of 16 residues. The germline V gene has CDR1 LGHDT and CDR2 YNNKEL (reference sequence). V shed 5 bases and J 5 bases; nucleotides not matched to a gene: 13. CDR3 in DNA: TGTGCCAGCAGCTCCACGGACAGGGAAGAAATATATGGCTACACCTTC. It codes for CASSSTDREEIYGYTF. Filled out from reference TRBV3-1 and TRBJ1-2, the complete variable domain reads DTAVSQTPKYLVTQMGNDKSIKCEQNLGHDTMYWYKQDSKKFLKIMFSYNNKELIINETVPNRFSPKSPDKAHLNLHINSLELGDSAVYFCASSSTDREEIYGYTFGSGTRLTVV.

This clonotype turned up a few times. V usage is TRBV10-1 and J usage is TRBJ2-3; TRBD2 aligns across 9 bases. Germline V gene sequence: CDR1 WNHNN, CDR2 SYGVQD (reference sequence). The V segment lost 6 bases and the J segment 5 bases; nucleotides outside the gene matches: 12. This CDR3 region has 16 residues. The CDR3 spells CASSPQGRGGGDTQYF. In nucleotides, the CDR3 is TGCGCCAGCAGCCCTCAAGGGCGCGGGGGGGGAGATACGCAGTATTTT.

To note about this clonotype: A read error may produce the germline difference seen at one junction end. The V call is TRBV9, the J call TRBJ2-7, with D possibly TRBD2 on 5 matching bases. Germline V gene sequence: CDR1 SGDLS, CDR2 YYNGEE. The CDR3 sequence is 14 residues long. CDR3 coding DNA: TGTGCCATCAGCGTTGGACTGAACACATACGAGCAGTACTTC. Its translation: CAISVGLNTYEQYF.

The chain couples TRBV6-5 to TRBJ2-1; the match to TRBD2 covers 14 bases. CDR3 length: 16 amino acids. Germline CDR1 and CDR2: MNHEY and SVGAGI. V dropped 6 bases and J dropped 8; count of bases not matched to a gene: 9. CDR3: CASRLQGTSGSDEQFF. Here the CDR3 DNA reads TGTGCCAGCAGATTACAAGGGACTAGCGGGAGTGATGAGCAGTTCTTC.

The chain combines TRBV6-1 with TRBJ1-2; no firm D call. The germline V gene encodes CDR1 MNHNS and CDR2 SASEGT. Trimming pared 6 bases from V and 8 bases from J, leaving 13 bases between. The CDR3 totals 12 residues. The CDR3 coding sequence is TGTGCCAGCAGGCGGGCAGGAGAAGGCTACACCTTC. Protein sequence: CASRRAGEGYTF.

A few counts support this clonotype. The chain links TRBV9 to TRBJ2-5, with 8 bases aligning to TRBD1. Unmatched junction bases numbered 6, after V lost 0 bases and J lost 5 bases. From germline, CDR1 is SGDLS and CDR2 YYNGEE. This CDR3 spans 15 amino acids. Here the CDR3 DNA reads TGTGCCAGCAGCGTAGGGGCAGGGGGCTTGGAGACCCAGTACTTC. Protein product: CASSVGAGGLETQYF.

This chain connects TRBV20-1 to TRBJ2-4; D perhaps matches TRBD1 (5 bases). TRBJ2-7 matches the DNA end more closely, so the J call is doubtful. This CDR3 is 13 amino acids long. Per the germline V gene, CDR1 is DFQATT and CDR2 is SNEGSKA (reference sequence). The CDR3 sequence is CSAIRATWGEQYF. CDR3 nucleotide sequence: TGCAGTGCTATCAGGGCGACTTGGGGCGAGCAGTACTTC.

The chain has TRBV11-2 and TRBJ2-4, with 10 bases matching TRBD1. Germline trimming cut 4 bases from V and 6 bases from J; bases unmatched to any gene: 9. This CDR3 region has 16 residues. CDR1 SGHAT and CDR2 FQNNGV come from the germline V gene. Here the CDR3 reads CASSSGQGPRGNIQYF. For the CDR3, the DNA is TGTGCCAGCAGCTCGGGACAGGGGCCCCGTGGAAACATTCAGTACTTC.

This clonotype has only one observation. The germline gene is not matched at one end of the junction; a read error may be the cause. The chain links TRBV4-2 to TRBJ2-2; the D gene is possibly TRBD1 (6 bases). The length of the CDR3 is 17 residues. CDR1 and CDR2 (germline): LGHNA, YNFKEQ. The CDR3 DNA reads TGTGCCAGCAACCAAGAGGGGGTCCCCGGGTTTGTCGGGGAGCTGTTTTTT. The encoded protein is CASNQEGVPGFVGELFF.

This clonotype has a handful of counts. This rearrangement joins TRBV13 to TRBJ2-7; D may be TRBD1 or TRBD2 (5 bases each). From germline, CDR1 is PRHDT and CDR2 FYEKMQ (reference sequence). The CDR3 totals 15 residues. Trimming removed 0 bases at V and 4 bases at J, with 13 bases between. Here the CDR3 DNA reads TGTGCCAGCAGCTTAGGCGGGGCGCAAAGGTACGAGCAGTACTTC. This encodes CASSLGGAQRYEQYF.

The V call is TRBV7-2, the J call TRBJ2-3; tentatively, D is TRBD1 or TRBD2 (7 bases each). This CDR3 contains 16 residues. Trimming took off 1 base at V and 2 bases at J, with 13 bases between the two ends. Germline-derived CDR1 and CDR2 are SGHTA and FQGNSA. CDR3 sequence (DNA): TGTGCCAGCAGCTTAGAAGGGAGGGGGCACACAGATACGCAGTATTTT. Translating it yields CASSLEGRGHTDTQYF.

This chain joins TRBV6-5 and TRBJ2-7, with TRBD2 matching over 14 bases. Germline V gene lookup returns CDR1 MNHEY and CDR2 SVGAGI. With 0 bases clipped from V and 0 bases from J, the junction kept 7 bases outside the gene matches. The CDR3 has 19 amino acids. The chain's CDR3 is CASSYSGLAGVGASYEQYF. The DNA for the CDR3 is TGTGCCAGCAGTTACTCGGGACTAGCGGGAGTTGGGGCCTCCTACGAGCAGTACTTC.